Shown below are 18 T cell receptor beta chains from a single sample sequenced in a study of shared clonotypes between healthy human individuals. Assay: immunoSEQ multiplex PCR; the TCRdb copy retains only in-frame clones and omits some. The sample lists 550,000 to 800,000 clones, 90% occurring once. The specimen was memory CD8+ T cells from PBMCs. Subset given: CD45RO+ cells pooled with CCR7-negative TemRA cells. These receptors were taken from a man in his late teens or twenties in good health. Some clones in this sample may be carry-over from other donors' samples.

With respect to this clone: This sample includes further DNA sequences coding for the same CDR3. The chain uses TRBV27 and TRBJ2-5; D not certain. CDR1 and CDR2 (germline): MNHEY, SMNVEV (reference sequence). The CDR3 is 11 amino acids. Trimming pared 7 bases from V and 5 bases from J, leaving 8 bases between. CDR3 amino acids: CASTLGETQYF. The CDR3 nucleotides are TGTGCCAGCACCCTAGGGGAGACCCAGTACTTC.

With respect to this clone: Other DNA sequences from this sample encode an identical CDR3 as well. The J gene is TRBJ2-7, the V gene TRBV7-9; D is undetermined. The CDR3 spans 12 residues. V lost 6 bases to trimming and J lost 4 bases, with 10 bases between them. Germline values: CDR1 SEHNR, CDR2 FQNEAQ (reference sequence). The DNA for the CDR3 is TGTGCCAGCAGTTCAAGCGCTTACGAGCAGTACTTC. Protein: CASSSSAYEQYF.

This rearrangement joins TRBV27 to TRBJ2-3; D could derive from TRBD1 or TRBD2 (5 bases each). CDR1 and CDR2 from the germline V gene are MNHEY and SMNVEV (reference sequence). CDR3 size: 14 residues. With 8 bases removed from V and 5 bases from J, the gap between germline ends came to 17 bases. CDR3 sequence (DNA): TGTGCCAGCCGTTGGGTCGGGGCTGGAGATACGCAGTATTTT. This encodes CASRWVGAGDTQYF.

The chain recombines TRBV18 with TRBJ2-1, with 11 bases that match TRBD2. This CDR3 region has 14 residues. V trimming: 2 bases; J trimming: 8 bases; junction bases outside the gene matches: 2. The germline V gene has CDR1 KGHSH and CDR2 LQKENI. CDR3 DNA sequence: TGTGCCAGCTCACCAACTAGCGGGAGCGATGAGCAGTTCTTC. As protein: CASSPTSGSDEQFF.

This rearrangement joins TRBV5-5 to TRBJ1-3; D unclear. The CDR3 sequence is 15 residues long. V was trimmed by 2 bases and J by 1 base, leaving 10 bases between them. CDR1 is SGHKS and CDR2 is YYEKEE in the germline V gene (reference sequence). CDR3 sequence: CASSFRPGSGNTIYF. Written as DNA, the CDR3 is TGTGCCAGCAGCTTCCGCCCCGGATCTGGAAACACCATATATTTT.

This chain uses TRBV5-1 with TRBJ1-4; perhaps TRBD1 as D (5 bases). CDR3 length: 15 residues. The germline CDR1 and CDR2 sequences are SGHRS and YFSETQ. Trimming removed 2 bases at V and 2 bases at J, with 10 bases between. In DNA, the CDR3 is TGCGCCAGCAGCTTTACAGGAACGACTAATGAAAAACTGTTTTTT. Translation: CASSFTGTTNEKLFF.

The V and J genes are TRBV5-6 and TRBJ2-1; D perhaps matches TRBD2 (7 bases). Between the trimmed V and J ends, which lost 2 bases and 7 bases, there was a span of 16 bases. This CDR3 has 15 residues. Germline loops: CDR1 SGHDT, CDR2 YYEEEE. The CDR3 here is CASSLIGRGDNEQFF. The CDR3, as DNA: TGTGCCAGCAGCTTAATTGGGAGGGGGGATAATGAGCAGTTCTTC.

This clone was counted a single time. The chain is built from TRBV9 and TRBJ1-5; no firm D call. Per germline, CDR1 SGDLS and CDR2 YYNGEE. Trimming took off 1 base at V and 4 bases at J, with 12 bases between the two ends. This CDR3 is 15 amino acids long. The CDR3 sequence is CASSVSPRPNQPQHF. Here the CDR3 DNA reads TGTGCCAGCAGCGTATCACCCCGACCTAATCAGCCCCAGCATTTT.

The chain carries TRBV6-5 and TRBJ1-4; D not resolved. V lost 6 bases and J 0 bases, leaving 8 bases between the germline ends. Germline values: CDR1 MNHEY, CDR2 SVGAGI. The CDR3 covers 14 residues. DNA of the CDR3: TGTGCCAGCAGCTCGAGTGCAACTAATGAAAAACTGTTTTTT. Residues: CASSSSATNEKLFF.

The chain recombines TRBV9 with TRBJ2-1, with a tentative D call TRBD2 (6 bases). Germline V CDR1 and CDR2: SGDLS, YYNGEE. The length of the CDR3 is 15 residues. Between the trimmed V and J ends, which lost 5 bases and 4 bases, there was a span of 16 bases. The CDR3 DNA sequence: TGTGCCAGCAGTGGGTCGGGAGTGGGGTACAATGAGCAGTTCTTC. Translated: CASSGSGVGYNEQFF.

This rearrangement joins TRBV9 to TRBJ2-7; D not certain. Germline-derived CDR1 and CDR2 are SGDLS and YYNGEE. This CDR3 comprises 15 residues. Trimming pared 0 bases from V and 1 base from J, leaving 11 bases between. CDR3 sequence (DNA): TGTGCCAGCAGCGTAGCCACGGGTAGGTCCTACGAGCAGTACTTC. Amino acid sequence: CASSVATGRSYEQYF.

The CDR3 sequence: CASSREGNEQFF. As DNA, the CDR3 is TGTGCCAGCAGCCGGGAAGGCAATGAGCAGTTCTTC. V is TRBV7-9 and J is TRBJ2-1, with D perhaps TRBD2 (5 bases). Trimming shortened V by 5 bases and J by 6 bases, and 8 bases separated the two germline ends. This CDR3 is 12 amino acids long. The germline V gene encodes CDR1 SEHNR and CDR2 FQNEAQ (reference sequence).

This chain joins TRBV14 and TRBJ1-2, with D unresolved. The CDR3 length is 15 residues. The V end lost 0 bases, the J end lost 2 bases, and 10 bases lay between the germline ends. CDR1 is SGHDN and CDR2 is FVKESK in the germline V gene. CDR3 nucleotide sequence: TGTGCCAGCAGCCAAGATGTCCCGGGAAACTATGGCTACACCTTC. Translation gives CASSQDVPGNYGYTF.

The rearrangement joins TRBV6-5 to TRBJ2-7; TRBD1 is a possible D gene (6 bases). V shed 0 bases and J shed 3 bases, with 15 bases lying between them. There are 16 residues in the CDR3. The germline V gene has CDR1 MNHEY and CDR2 SVGAGI. CDR3: CASSYSPTGAYYEQYF. The CDR3 region has the DNA TGTGCCAGCAGTTACTCCCCGACAGGCGCTTACTACGAGCAGTACTTC.

The J gene is TRBJ1-6, the V gene TRBV30; D not certain. Looked up from germline, CDR1 is GTSNPN and CDR2 is SVGIG (reference sequence). Between the trimmed V and J ends, which lost 0 bases and 6 bases, there was a span of 15 bases. This CDR3 region has 16 residues. The CDR3 nucleotides are TGTGCCTGGAGTGTAAGTTTTGCCGTGGCTAATTCACCCCTCCACTTT. Its protein is CAWSVSFAVANSPLHF.

This chain links TRBV27 with TRBJ2-7, with 10 bases fitting TRBD1. V trimming: 5 bases; J trimming: 6 bases; junction bases outside the gene matches: 4. This CDR3 is built from 13 residues. Germline values: CDR1 MNHEY, CDR2 SMNVEV (reference sequence). CDR3 in DNA: TGTGCCAGCAGTCAGGGACAGGGGAGCGAGCAGTACTTC. Translating it yields CASSQGQGSEQYF.

The chain combines TRBV11-2 with TRBJ2-5; 8 nucleotides agree with TRBD1. Trimming cost V 4 bases and J 7 bases; bases outside gene matches: 11. The germline V gene has CDR1 SGHAT and CDR2 FQNNGV. The CDR3 runs to 15 residues. The CDR3: CASSSGTGPLGTQYF. In DNA form, the CDR3 reads TGTGCCAGCAGCTCCGGGACAGGACCTCTCGGGACCCAGTACTTC.

Notes on this clone: The junction shows a germline mismatch at one end, possibly a read error. The V and J genes are TRBV5-4 and TRBJ1-3; D possibly corresponds to TRBD1 (5 bases). CDR1 SGHNT and CDR2 YYREEE come from the germline V gene (reference sequence). The CDR3 sequence is 16 residues long. CDR3 coding DNA: TGCGCCAGCAGCCGCTTAACCGGGACGGCTGGAAACACCATATATTTT. It codes for CASSRLTGTAGNTIYF.